This T cell receptor (beta chain) was sequenced for a study of blood T cell repertoires in COVID-19. Study context: PBMCs, B-cell-depleted T cells, or T cells provided the cDNA or gDNA that made up the material.

The repertoire was sequenced with immunoSEQ multiplex PCR; TCRdb's copy has only in-frame clones and lacks some. The table has more than 15,000 clones, 91% seen once. After removal of 8 bases from V and 0 bases from J, the junction contained 7 bases not matched to a gene. Germline values: CDR1 SNHLY, CDR2 FYNNEI. This CDR3 is built from 15 residues. The gene calls are TRBV2 and TRBJ2-3; 8 bases are a match to TRBD2. Material for sequencing was peripheral blood. The sequence was collected from a human donor in a cohort sampled during active COVID-19. The CDR3 spells CASVRTSPSTDTQYF. DNA for the CDR3: TGTGCCAGCGTGAGGACTAGCCCGAGCACAGATACGCAGTATTTT.